This passage covers 21 T cell receptor beta chains from one sample sequenced in a study of read filtering for tumor transcriptome and immune sequencing (dated by TCRdb to about 2020). For sequencing, an Illumina HiSeq 4000 was employed. Starting from 400 to 450 ng RNA, TCR libraries were constructed with the Immunoverse kit using molecular barcoded adaptors that cover the alpha/delta and beta/gamma chains. The public reads were reprocessed in TCRdb via fastp at Q25 and MiXCR, keeping in-frame beta chains. Every CDR3 protein is listed once, alongside the most common genes and DNA of its rows. The sample records over 50,000 distinct CDR3 sequences, roughly 18% of which are singletons. The ten largest clones add up to roughly a tenth of the sample. The sequencing input was a population of CD138-negative cells sorted from bone marrow. What the cell subset or site label conveys for this sample: bone marrow mononuclear cells depleted of CD138+ plasma/myeloma cells by negative magnetic selection. The receptors originated from a donor older than 35 with multiple myeloma.

This clonotype was found many times. V usage is TRBV19 and J usage is TRBJ2-7, with 8 bases lining up with TRBD1. Germline loops: CDR1 LNHDA, CDR2 SQIVND (reference sequence). The CDR3 loop spans 13 amino acids. With 3 bases clipped from V and 5 bases from J, the junction kept 3 bases outside the gene matches. The CDR3 DNA reads TGTGCCAGTAGTATGGTGACAGGGGACGAGCAGTACTTC. Its translation: CASSMVTGDEQYF.

This clonotype was counted many times. The chain employs TRBV29-1 and TRBJ2-1; weak D call: TRBD2 (7 bases). Per the germline V gene, CDR1 is SQVTM and CDR2 is ANQGSEA. The CDR3 consists of 16 residues. V was cut by 0 bases and J by 0 bases, with 12 bases left in between. The CDR3 sequence is CSVEDRGGSSYNEQFF. The CDR3 nucleotides read TGCAGCGTTGAAGATAGGGGGGGAAGCTCCTACAATGAGCAGTTCTTC.

As concerns this clonotype: An end of the junction does not agree with germline; a read error may underlie this. The chain carries TRBV10-3 and TRBJ2-7; 7 bases match TRBD1. The CDR3 is 12 residues long. Germline V gene sequence: CDR1 ENHRY, CDR2 SYGVKD. CDR3 coding DNA: TGTGCCATCGGGACAGACAGGCACGAGCAGTGCTTC. Its translation is CAIGTDRHEQCF.

This clonotype appeared many times. The V gene is TRBV7-3, the J gene TRBJ2-5, with D possibly TRBD2 on 7 matching bases. This CDR3 has 15 residues. Trimming took off 5 bases at V and 4 bases at J, with 17 bases between the two ends. The germline gives CDR1 SGHTA, CDR2 FQGTGA. The CDR3 spells CASSAGLGGRETQYF. CDR3 bases: TGTGCCAGCAGCGCCGGACTAGGGGGAAGAGAGACCCAGTACTTC.

With regard to this clonotype: A much larger clonotype is one base distant, so this may be a read error. V gene TRBV20-1 combines with J gene TRBJ1-5, with a tentative D call TRBD1 (6 bases). CDR1 and CDR2 (germline): DFQATT, SNEGSKA (reference sequence). The CDR3 runs to 14 residues. In nucleotides, the CDR3 is TGCAGTGCTTACGGTGGGGGCGATAATCAGCCCCAGCGTTTT. Translated: CSAYGGGDNQPQRF.

A word on this clonotype: Here the CDR3 omits its conserved ending phenylalanine or tryptophan, so a read error is the likely source. The chain carries TRBV7-9 and TRBJ1-4; a weak D match, TRBD1 (6 bases). This CDR3 spans 17 amino acids. Per germline, CDR1 SEHNR and CDR2 FQNEAQ (reference sequence). V lost 2 bases, J lost 8 bases, and 21 bases lay in between. Written as DNA, the CDR3 is TGTGCCAGCAGCTTATCGGGCTTTTACAGGGAAGACGAAAAACTGTTTTCT. It encodes CASSLSGFYREDEKLFS.

Worth noting for this clonotype: A much larger clone lies a single base off, so this may be a read error. The chain joins TRBV28 to TRBJ2-7, with 8 bases matching TRBD2. The ends lost 6 bases at V and 5 bases at J; junction bases unmatched: 3. This CDR3 has 12 residues. The germline V gene encodes CDR1 MDHEN and CDR2 SYDVKM. The DNA for the CDR3 is TGTGCCAGCAGCCCGACTAGCGACGAGCAGTACTTC. Protein: CASSPTSDEQYF.

At least ten counts were recorded for this clonotype. The rearrangement links TRBV9 to TRBJ2-1; 10 positions match TRBD2. The V gene's germline CDR1 is SGDLS and CDR2 YYNGEE. The CDR3 extends over 15 amino acids. Trimming took 4 bases from V and 7 from J; bases not matched to a gene: 8. The chain's CDR3 is CASSLGGTSVNEQFF. The DNA of the CDR3 is TGTGCCAGCAGCTTAGGGGGGACTAGCGTAAATGAGCAGTTCTTC. Looking up the rest from reference TRBV9 and TRBJ2-1 gives the full variable domain: DSGVTQTPKHLITATGQRVTLRCSPRSGDLSVYWYQQSLDQGLQFLIQYYNGEERAKGNILERFSAQQFPDLHSELNLSSLELGDSALYFCASSLGGTSVNEQFFGPGTRLTVL.

Turning to this clonotype: A much larger clone is a single base away; this may be a read error. The chain uses TRBV20-1 and TRBJ2-3; D possibly corresponds to TRBD1 (5 bases). Germline V gene sequence: CDR1 DFQATT, CDR2 SNEGSKA (reference sequence). This CDR3 is built from 13 residues. The CDR3 reads CSAERRLTGTQYF. CDR3 in DNA: TGCAGTGCTGAACGGAGACTCACAGGTACGCAGTATTTT.

This rearrangement joins TRBV6-6 to TRBJ1-2, with no clear D. The V end lost 2 bases, the J end lost 4 bases, and 11 bases lay between the germline ends. The CDR3 contains 14 residues. Germline V CDR1 and CDR2: MNHNY, SVGAGI (reference sequence). The DNA for the CDR3 is TGTGCCAGCAGTTACGAAAGACCCAGCTATGGCTACACCTTC. Protein product: CASSYERPSYGYTF.

The CDR3 sequence: CASTPGGSSEEQYF. CDR3 bases: TGTGCCAGCACCCCCGGGGGCTCGTCGGAAGAGCAGTACTTC. This chain uses TRBV28 with TRBJ2-7, with D perhaps assigned TRBD1 or TRBD2 (6 bases each). V was trimmed by 7 bases and J by 7 bases, leaving 20 bases between them. This CDR3 comprises 14 residues. Looked up from germline, CDR1 is MDHEN and CDR2 is SYDVKM.

This clonotype was counted at least ten times. The junction differs from germline at one of its ends, possibly a read error. The chain carries TRBV6-1 and TRBJ2-1, with 10 bases aligning to TRBD1. The CDR3 runs to 9 residues. The germline CDR1 and CDR2 sequences are MNHNS and SASEGT. Here the CDR3 reads CASGRGQGF. CDR3 nucleotide sequence: TGTGCCAGCGGAAGGGGACAGGGGTTC.

The table lists this clonotype with a few counts. This sequence joins TRBV7-2 and TRBJ2-7; TRBD1 matches 8 bases. CDR1 SGHTA and CDR2 FQGNSA come from the germline V gene. This CDR3 spans 15 amino acids. The trim removed 5 bases at V and 7 bases at J, leaving 13 bases unmatched. Here the CDR3 reads CASSPWTGSTGEQYF. CDR3 in DNA: TGTGCCAGCAGCCCGTGGACAGGGTCAACCGGAGAGCAGTACTTC.

This clonotype showed up many times. The CDR3 DNA is TGTGCCAGCAGCTTAGGCCTCAATGAGCAGTTCTTC. Its translation: CASSLGLNEQFF. The chain links TRBV13 to TRBJ2-1; D not certain. The CDR3 is 12 amino acids. V dropped 0 bases and J dropped 6 bases, with 3 bases sitting between them. The germline CDR1 and CDR2 sequences are PRHDT and FYEKMQ (reference sequence).

On this clonotype itself: Possible read error: a much larger clone is one base away. This sequence joins TRBV7-9 and TRBJ2-5; either TRBD1 or TRBD2 may supply D (5 bases each). Deletions cut 2 bases from V and 4 bases from J, with 11 bases between. Germline lookup yields CDR1 SEHNR and CDR2 FQNEAQ (reference sequence). This CDR3 contains 14 residues. The CDR3, as DNA: TGTGCCAGCAGCTTAAGTCCGGGGCTAGAGACCCAGTACTTC. Its translation: CASSLSPGLETQYF.

Many counts were recorded for this clonotype. This rearrangement joins TRBV3-1 to TRBJ1-2; D unresolved. Germline V lookup: CDR1 LGHDT, CDR2 YNNKEL (reference sequence). The length of the CDR3 is 14 residues. The V end was cut by 2 bases, the J end by 6 bases, with 13 bases between. CDR3 protein: CASSQRATSDGYTF. CDR3 nucleotides: TGTGCCAGCAGCCAACGGGCCACAAGCGATGGCTACACCTTC.

This clonotype has only one observation. A much larger clone differs by one base, so this may be a read error. This rearrangement joins TRBV2 to TRBJ2-7; 7 bases line up with TRBD2. Germline V gene lookup returns CDR1 SNHLY and CDR2 FYNNEI. The CDR3 loop spans 13 amino acids. V dropped 6 bases and J dropped 8; count of bases not matched to a gene: 10. CDR3 DNA: TGTGCCAGCAGCAGAACACTAGCGTACAAGCAGTACTTC. Protein: CASSRTLAYKQYF.

This clonotype was recorded many times. The rearrangement links TRBV4-2 to TRBJ2-1, with TRBD2 identical over 8 bases. The CDR3 length is 17 residues. The germline gives CDR1 LGHNA, CDR2 YNFKEQ. Unmatched junction bases numbered 16, after V lost 4 bases and J lost 8 bases. The CDR3 DNA reads as TGTGCCAGCAGCCCGGAGAAGACTAGCGTAAATTTGGATGAGCAGTTCTTC. Protein: CASSPEKTSVNLDEQFF.

This clonotype was recorded at least ten times. The rearrangement uses TRBV20-1 and TRBJ1-6; TRBD1 is a possible D gene (6 bases). CDR1 is DFQATT, CDR2 SNEGSKA, per germline (reference sequence). The CDR3 is 15 amino acids. V was pared by 1 base and J by 6 bases, with 13 bases between. The DNA for the CDR3 is TGCAGTGCTAGAGGACTTAGGGGGAGTAATTCACCCCTCCACTTT. Amino acid sequence: CSARGLRGSNSPLHF.

This sequence joins TRBV6-2 or TRBV6-3 and TRBJ2-2; D may correspond to TRBD1 or TRBD2 (6 bases each). The germline gives CDR1 MNHEY, CDR2 SVGEGT. The CDR3 is made up of 14 amino acids. V was cut by 8 bases and J by 7 bases, with 17 bases left in between. In DNA form, the CDR3 reads TGTGCCAGCCGATGGGGGGCGCCTATCGGGGAGCTGTTTTTT. Protein: CASRWGAPIGELFF.

In regard to this clonotype: A single base separates this from a much larger clone, so it may be a read error. The rearrangement joins TRBV12-3 or TRBV12-4 to TRBJ1-5; perhaps TRBD1 as D (5 bases). CDR3 length equals 18 residues. CDR3 loop: CASRLDPFLQAHNQPQHF. The DNA for the CDR3 is TGTGCCAGCAGATTAGACCCATTCCTACAGGCGCACAATCAGCCCCAGCATTTT.